This entry features one T cell receptor (beta chain) sequence. Original methodology: Amplification with reference gene primers provided the estimates of nucleated cell counts. Libraries were prepared by immunoSEQ multiplex PCR; TCRdb keeps only in-frame clonotypes and omits some of them. That table is the source of V, J and clone size, and D and trimming were worked out from the DNA. Among about 240,000 clones, about 82% were seen once, and the ten largest hold about 12%. This record comes from a study of blood T cell repertoires in COVID-19. As for the study in general: Sites in the United States, Italy and Spain provided acute and convalescent COVID-19 samples. From T cells, B-cell-depleted T cells, or PBMCs came the material, which was cDNA or gDNA.

Germline loops: CDR1 LGHNA, CDR2 YNFKEQ. The CDR3 contains 16 residues. V lost 3 bases to trimming and J lost 2 bases, with 15 bases between them. This clonotype was sampled from a man older than 75 with acute or convalescent COVID-19. The V and J genes are TRBV4-2 and TRBJ2-3; D might be TRBD1 (7 bases). The sequencing input was peripheral blood. The CDR3 sequence: CASSHSGGQLTDTQYF. The CDR3 coding sequence is TGTGCCAGCAGCCATTCCGGGGGACAGCTCACAGATACGCAGTATTTT.